The clone carrying this TCR beta chain was seen only a few times. Its antigen remains unidentified. This entry belongs to a study of blood T cells in healthy people across ages. Study conclusions and caveats: Researchers judged that diversity estimates from one million T cells fell short of true values.

The CDR3 length is 15 residues. Germline lookup yields CDR1 LNHNV and CDR2 YYDKDF (reference sequence). V shed 1 base, J shed 2 bases, and the junction held 1 base outside the gene matches. Through a sample-barcoded 5' primer and a J-beta primer mix, a second PCR was run for roughly 7 to 12 cycles. With 12 random nucleotides, a template-switch adaptor tagged each individual cDNA molecule. TCRdb re-analysed the 5' RACE reads in MiXCR, keeping a single row per CDR3 protein. The table includes about a million distinct CDR3 sequences, approximately 49% detected once. This TCR derives from a man younger than 45 in good health. The V gene is TRBV15, the J gene TRBJ2-7; 11 bases align to TRBD2. The sequenced sample was blood. CDR3: CATSRGLAGTYEQYF. In nucleotides, the CDR3 is TGTGCCACCAGCAGAGGACTAGCGGGGACCTACGAGCAGTACTTC.